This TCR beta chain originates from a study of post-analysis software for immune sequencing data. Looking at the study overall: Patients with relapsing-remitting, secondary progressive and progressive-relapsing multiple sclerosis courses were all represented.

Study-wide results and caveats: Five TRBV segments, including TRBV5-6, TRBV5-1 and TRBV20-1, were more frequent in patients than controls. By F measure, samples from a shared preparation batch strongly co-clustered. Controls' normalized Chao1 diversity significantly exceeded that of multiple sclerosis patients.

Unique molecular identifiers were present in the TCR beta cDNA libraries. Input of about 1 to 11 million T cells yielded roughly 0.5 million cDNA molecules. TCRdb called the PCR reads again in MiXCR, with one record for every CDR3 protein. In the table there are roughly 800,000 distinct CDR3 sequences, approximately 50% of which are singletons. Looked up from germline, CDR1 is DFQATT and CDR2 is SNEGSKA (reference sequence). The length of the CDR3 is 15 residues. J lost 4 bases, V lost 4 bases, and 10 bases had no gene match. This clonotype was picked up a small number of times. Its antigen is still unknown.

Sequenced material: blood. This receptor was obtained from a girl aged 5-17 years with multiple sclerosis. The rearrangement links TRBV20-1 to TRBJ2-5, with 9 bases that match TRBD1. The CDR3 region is CSAKPLQGAGETQYF. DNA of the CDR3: TGCAGTGCTAAGCCCCTACAGGGGGCTGGAGAGACCCAGTACTTC.